These T cell receptor beta chains were read from a single sample in a study of cytomegalovirus exposure and HLA in healthy donors. Libraries were prepared by immunoSEQ multiplex PCR; TCRdb keeps only in-frame clonotypes and omits some of them. The sample lists 210,000 or so clones; about 86% were seen once. Sequenced: PBMCs. Receptors originate from a woman under 30 in good health and CMV-seronegative. Both conserved end residues are part of each CDR3. A D gene is named only where the DNA matches it firmly. A clone size is listed for some rows: how often the clone was seen (once, few, many), or a class if it is expanded.

d_gene,abundance,j_gene,v_gene,CDR3nt,CDR3aa
NA,few,TRBJ2-3,TRBV30,TGTGCCTGGAGTGTACTCTGGGATACGCAGTATTTT,CAWSVLWDTQYF
TRBD1,NA,TRBJ2-7,TRBV5-1,TGCGCCAGCAGCATAAACCCCGGGACAGGTTCCTACGAGCAGTACTTC,CASSINPGTGSYEQYF
NA,NA,TRBJ1-2,TRBV7-9,TGTGCCAGCAGCCATCCATCGAGGTCCCACCTTCGGTATGGCTACACCTTC,CASSHPSRSHLRYGYTF
NA,few,TRBJ2-7,TRBV6-1,TGTGCCAGCAGTGGAGGGGCGGGGTACGAGCAGTACTTC,CASSGGAGYEQYF
NA,NA,TRBJ2-7,TRBV9,TGTGCCAGCAGCGCTGGTCGCACGAGCTCCTACGAGCAGTACTTC,CASSAGRTSSYEQYF
TRBD2,NA,TRBJ2-7,TRBV2,TGTGCCAGCAGTACTAGCGGGATAAATTACGAGCAGTACTTC,CASSTSGINYEQYF
TRBD2,NA,TRBJ2-7,TRBV11-2,TGTGCCAGCAGCCCAACTAGCGGGAGTCTCTCCTACGAGCAGTACTTC,CASSPTSGSLSYEQYF
TRBD1,NA,TRBJ2-7,TRBV5-4,TGTGCCAGCAGCCCCAGAACGGGACAGCAAGCCTACGAGCAGTACTTC,CASSPRTGQQAYEQYF
TRBD1,NA,TRBJ1-5,TRBV4-1,TGCGCCAGCAGTCTACAGGGGGCTGGACAGCCCCAGCATTTT,CASSLQGAGQPQHF
TRBD2,NA,TRBJ2-7,TRBV7-2,TGTGCCAGCAGCTTAGTGGTAGCGGGAGCCGAGCAGTACTTC,CASSLVVAGAEQYF